The clone carrying this T cell receptor beta chain was found many times. This sample is drawn from a study of prognosis after radiotherapy for stage I lung cancer. A draw of roughly 6 milliliters of peripheral blood took place at each of two time points. TCR beta CDR3 amplification from genomic DNA was performed by two-round multiplex PCR. Used in first-round PCR were primers specific to each TRBV and TRBJ gene. TCRdb independently ran MiXCR on the multiplex PCR reads; one entry per CDR3 protein. The sample includes around 59,000 distinct CDR3 sequences, about a quarter of them seen just once. V shed 4 bases, J shed 4 bases, and the junction held 10 bases outside the gene matches. CDR1 ENHRY and CDR2 SYGVKD come from the germline V gene. There are 15 residues in the CDR3.

The sequencing used PBMCs, collected before or after stereotactic body radiation therapy (not recorded which). This TCR was sampled from a donor aged 50 or older with non-small cell lung cancer. The chain links TRBV10-3 to TRBJ2-7; 7 nucleotides line up with TRBD1. CDR3 amino acids: CAISGPAGTDYEQYF. The CDR3 DNA reads as TGTGCCATCAGTGGCCCCGCCGGGACAGATTACGAGCAGTACTTC.